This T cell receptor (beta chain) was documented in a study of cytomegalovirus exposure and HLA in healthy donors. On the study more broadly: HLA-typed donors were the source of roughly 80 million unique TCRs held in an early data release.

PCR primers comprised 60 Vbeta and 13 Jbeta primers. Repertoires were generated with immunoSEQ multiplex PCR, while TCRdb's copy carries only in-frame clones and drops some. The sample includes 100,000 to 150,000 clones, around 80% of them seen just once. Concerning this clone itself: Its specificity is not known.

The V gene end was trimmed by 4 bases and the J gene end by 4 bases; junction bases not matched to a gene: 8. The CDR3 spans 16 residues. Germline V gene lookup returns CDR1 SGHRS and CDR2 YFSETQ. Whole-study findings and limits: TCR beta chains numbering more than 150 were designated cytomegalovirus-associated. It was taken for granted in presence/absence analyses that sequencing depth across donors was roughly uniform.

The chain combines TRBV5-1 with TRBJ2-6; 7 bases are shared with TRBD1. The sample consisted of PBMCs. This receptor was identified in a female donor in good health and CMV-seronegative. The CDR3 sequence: CASSAFTGVGANVLTF. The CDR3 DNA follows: TGCGCCAGCAGCGCATTTACAGGGGTCGGGGCCAACGTCCTGACTTTC.